This TCR beta chain came from a study of OX40 agonist ivuxolimab in advanced cancers. Across the whole study: An agonistic human IgG2 monoclonal antibody against OX40 (CD134) was given. Cancers in dose escalation were hepatocellular, melanoma, renal cell and head and neck. A mean age of roughly 60 years, range roughly 23 to 85, was recorded, and over 65% were male.

This CDR3 is built from 16 residues. Looked up from germline, CDR1 is LNHDA and CDR2 is SQIVND (reference sequence). The V end was cut by 1 base, the J end by 2 bases, with 12 bases between. Comments on this clone: No antigen is known for it.

Repertoires were generated with immunoSEQ multiplex PCR, while TCRdb's copy carries only in-frame clones and drops some. The sample has some 48,000 clones, about 81% seen once. Points from the study as a whole: In CD8+ T cells, expanded clones were on average more numerous than in CD4+.

This receptor was taken from an adult with an advanced solid tumor such as melanoma, head and neck, liver or kidney cancer. The chain joins TRBV19 to TRBJ2-1; D is unresolved. The source was CD4+ or CD8+ T cells sorted from blood, collected in a trial of the OX40 agonist ivuxolimab. The CDR3 region has the DNA TGTGCCAGTAGTATAGGCGGTGCCCCGCCCTACAATGAGCAGTTCTTC. Protein product: CASSIGGAPPYNEQFF.